This passage covers 17 T cell receptor beta chains from one sample sequenced in a study of regulatory T cells in long-lasting Graves disease. The TCR beta library used iRepertoire HTBI primers with Arm-PCR amplification of CDR3. TCRdb passed the multiplex PCR reads through MiXCR, listing each CDR3 protein once. The profile shows 350,000 to 450,000 distinct CDR3 sequences, approximately 22% of them singletons. The time point here: persistent/refractory GD, antithyroid drugs over 5 years with positive TRAb. PBMC RNA served as the TCR library source. The sample here was peripheral blood mononuclear cells (PBMCs), taken when the disease was refractory, from a patient treated with antithyroid drugs. The receptors originated from a female donor with Graves disease.

Many counts were recorded for this clonotype. This rearrangement joins TRBV28 to TRBJ1-6, with D possibly TRBD1 on 5 matching bases. The CDR3 is made up of 16 amino acids. V lost 5 bases to trimming and J lost 3 bases, with 14 bases between them. Germline V gives CDR1 MDHEN, CDR2 SYDVKM. CDR3 loop: CASSPLGTDYNSPLHF. CDR3 coding DNA: TGTGCCAGCAGTCCATTAGGGACCGACTATAATTCACCCCTCCACTTT.

The chain is built from TRBV29-1 and TRBJ1-5, with a weak D call TRBD1 (5 bases). The germline CDR1 and CDR2 sequences are SQVTM and ANQGSEA. Trimming left V 7 bases short and J 6 bases short, with 13 bases between. The CDR3 covers 12 residues. This CDR3 is CSGGELGQPQHF. The CDR3 nucleotides are TGCAGCGGGGGCGAATTGGGTCAGCCCCAGCATTTT.

This clonotype was recorded many times. The J gene is TRBJ2-7, the V gene TRBV29-1, with TRBD1 matching over 7 bases. The CDR3 loop spans 16 amino acids. The ends lost 2 bases at V and 5 bases at J; junction bases unmatched: 15. Looked up from germline, CDR1 is SQVTM and CDR2 is ANQGSEA. As DNA, the CDR3 is TGCAGCGTTGAATTGGTGACGACAGGGACGGTGAACGAGCAGTACTTC. Translating it yields CSVELVTTGTVNEQYF.

At least ten counts were recorded for this clonotype. The V gene is TRBV20-1, the J gene TRBJ1-1; maybe TRBD1 (5 bases). Per germline, CDR1 DFQATT and CDR2 SNEGSKA (reference sequence). Trimming removed 0 bases at V and 3 bases at J, with 14 bases between. The CDR3 loop spans 15 amino acids. The CDR3 nucleotides read TGCAGTGCTAGAGATGGACGGGGCCGCGACACTGAAGCTTTCTTT. Translating gives CSARDGRGRDTEAFF.

The chain couples TRBV20-1 to TRBJ2-3, with D maybe TRBD2 (6 bases). The CDR3 extends over 12 amino acids. V shed 3 bases and J shed 5 bases, with 9 bases lying between them. Looked up from germline, CDR1 is DFQATT and CDR2 is SNEGSKA (reference sequence). The CDR3 DNA sequence: TGCAGTGCTAGGGGGACTGTAGATACGCAGTATTTT. Translating it yields CSARGTVDTQYF.

This clonotype appeared many times. The V and J genes are TRBV28 and TRBJ1-5; the match to TRBD1 covers 12 bases. This CDR3 is 16 amino acids long. The J segment lost 4 bases and the V segment lost 5 bases, leaving 6 bases of the junction unmatched. The V gene's germline CDR1 is MDHEN and CDR2 SYDVKM. The CDR3 region has the DNA TGTGCCAGCAGTGGGGACAGGGGGCTGAAGAATCAGCCCCAGCATTTT. As protein: CASSGDRGLKNQPQHF.

The rearrangement joins TRBV20-1 to TRBJ2-1, with 7 bases lining up with TRBD2. This CDR3 comprises 16 residues. Trimming cost V 0 bases and J 6 bases; bases outside gene matches: 11. Looked up from germline, CDR1 is DFQATT and CDR2 is SNEGSKA (reference sequence). CDR3 loop: CSARDPGASGINEQFF. The CDR3 DNA reads TGCAGTGCTAGAGATCCCGGGGCTAGCGGAATCAATGAGCAGTTCTTC.

This clonotype has ten or more counts. The V call is TRBV20-1, the J call TRBJ1-1, with 7 bases aligning to TRBD1. V gave up 3 bases and J gave up 8 bases; unmatched junction bases: 6. Per the germline V gene, CDR1 is DFQATT and CDR2 is SNEGSKA (reference sequence). The CDR3 covers 12 residues. The CDR3 sequence is CSARAWTGEAFF. The CDR3 region has the DNA TGCAGTGCTAGGGCCTGGACAGGCGAAGCTTTCTTT.

The chain recombines TRBV6-1 with TRBJ2-7; the match to TRBD1 covers 8 bases. The CDR3 sequence is 14 residues long. Trimming cost V 6 bases and J 0 bases; bases outside gene matches: 4. Germline CDR1 is MNHNS and CDR2 is SASEGT. The CDR3 protein is CASRQTGVSYEQYF. The CDR3 DNA is TGTGCCAGCAGGCAGACAGGGGTCTCCTACGAGCAGTACTTC.

This clonotype has at least ten counts. This chain's CDR3 is CASSEALTSIETQYF. For the CDR3, the DNA is TGTGCCAGCAGTGAAGCGCTTACTAGCATCGAGACCCAGTACTTC. The chain combines TRBV2 with TRBJ2-5, with D possibly matching TRBD2 (6 bases). This CDR3 has 15 residues. The ends were cut back, 0 bases at V and 5 bases at J, with 13 bases in the middle. Germline loops: CDR1 SNHLY, CDR2 FYNNEI.

Points on this clonotype: A much bigger clone sits one base away, suggesting this may be a read error. The V and J genes are TRBV6-5 and TRBJ1-2; the match to TRBD1 covers 8 bases. The CDR3 covers 17 residues. Germline values: CDR1 MNHEY, CDR2 SVGAGI. The chain's CDR3 is CASSYSTGASSAYGYAF. The CDR3 bases are TGTGCCAGCAGTTACTCGACAGGGGCAAGTTCCGCTTATGGCTACGCCTTC.

In this sample, this clonotype turned up many times. The chain recombines TRBV12-3 or TRBV12-4 with TRBJ2-2; perhaps TRBD2 as D (7 bases). The CDR3 totals 17 residues. Trimming took off 4 bases at V and 7 bases at J, with 22 bases between the two ends. The CDR3 loop reads CASSSGEWGGAVGELFF. Written as DNA, the CDR3 is TGTGCCAGCAGTTCAGGCGAGTGGGGGGGCGCGGTCGGGGAGCTGTTTTTT.

There are many counts of this clonotype. Here the CDR3 DNA reads TGTGCCAGCAGCCCTACAGGAACCGGGGAGCTGTTTTTT. It yields the protein CASSPTGTGELFF. The rearrangement joins TRBV28 to TRBJ2-2, with D possibly matching TRBD1 (5 bases). CDR3 length equals 13 residues. The germline gives CDR1 MDHEN, CDR2 SYDVKM. Trimming cost V 6 bases and J 5 bases, with 10 bases left between them. Looking up the rest from reference TRBV28 and TRBJ2-2 gives the full variable domain: DVKVTQSSRYLVKRTGEKVFLECVQDMDHENMFWYRQDPGLGLRLIYFSYDVKMKEKGDIPEGYSVSREKKERFSLILESASTNQTSMYLCASSPTGTGELFFGEGSRLTVL.

This clonotype was seen a few times. The rearrangement uses TRBV6-1 and TRBJ2-7; 10 bases agree with TRBD1. The CDR3 extends over 15 amino acids. Trimming at V came to 4 bases and at J to 2 bases, leaving 5 bases not matched to a gene. Per germline, CDR1 MNHNS and CDR2 SASEGT. CDR3 in amino acids: CASSGGGTGAYEQYF. The CDR3 region has the DNA TGTGCCAGCAGTGGCGGAGGGACAGGGGCCTACGAGCAGTACTTC.

In this sample, this clonotype turned up many times. This chain uses TRBV12-3 or TRBV12-4 with TRBJ1-5; D is unresolved. The CDR3 loop spans 13 amino acids. V was pared by 4 bases and J by 9 bases, with 13 bases between. The CDR3 DNA follows: TGTGCCAGCAGTTCGGACGGGGTGCGGCCCCAGCATTTT. Translation: CASSSDGVRPQHF.

This chain uses TRBV6-5 with TRBJ2-7, with D possibly being TRBD1 or TRBD2 (5 bases each). Germline-derived CDR1 and CDR2 are MNHEY and SVGAGI. V lost 0 bases, J lost 5 bases, and 17 bases lay in between. This CDR3 region has 16 residues. CDR3 amino acids: CASSYSRTGRGNEQYF. In nucleotides, the CDR3 is TGTGCCAGCAGTTACTCGAGGACTGGCCGGGGCAACGAGCAGTACTTC.

This clonotype has more than one count but fewer than ten. The chain links TRBV5-5 to TRBJ2-6; unclear D gene. CDR3 length: 17 residues. Trimming shortened V by 6 bases and J by 0 bases, and 16 bases separated the two germline ends. Germline loops: CDR1 SGHKS, CDR2 YYEKEE (reference sequence). CDR3 nucleotide sequence: TGTGCCAGCACCAACAGCTTAATACTCTCTGGGGCCAACGTCCTGACTTTC. This gives the protein CASTNSLILSGANVLTF.